The 27 T cell receptor beta chains below were found in one sample sequenced in a study of blood T cell repertoires in COVID-19. Clones were read by immunoSEQ multiplex PCR, and TCRdb kept only the in-frame ones, dropping some. There are approximately 290,000 clones in the sample; 75% to 95% occur only once, and 0.9% to 1.2% lies in the top ten. The sample was PBMCs or T cells enriched from blood (not recorded which). The source is a woman aged 30 to 39 who had recovered from COVID-19.

The chain employs TRBV3-1 (or the pseudogene TRBV3-2) and TRBJ2-1; 9 bases are a match to TRBD2. Germline CDR1 is LGHDT and CDR2 is YNNKEL (reference sequence). With V trimmed by 4 bases and J by 4 bases, 8 bases remained unmatched. The CDR3 contains 16 residues. The CDR3 coding sequence is TGTGCCAGCAGCCTCTCGACTAGCGGATATTACAATGAGCAGTTCTTC. This codes for CASSLSTSGYYNEQFF.

This clone was found once. The chain is built from TRBV2 and TRBJ2-5; D call uncertain. Trimming left V 4 bases short and J 1 base short, with 13 bases between. In germline, CDR1 is SNHLY, CDR2 FYNNEI. The CDR3 has 15 residues. CDR3: CASSVRHTPQETQYF. DNA of the CDR3: TGTGCCAGCAGTGTGCGGCACACCCCCCAAGAGACCCAGTACTTC.

This chain connects TRBV27 to TRBJ2-2, with 10 bases matching TRBD2. Germline CDR1 and CDR2: MNHEY and SMNVEV (reference sequence). Trimming cost V 2 bases and J 0 bases; bases outside gene matches: 3. The CDR3 covers 17 residues. CDR3 residues: CASSLPGLAANTGELFF. CDR3 nucleotides: TGTGCCAGCAGTTTACCAGGACTAGCGGCGAACACCGGGGAGCTGTTTTTT.

The rearrangement uses TRBV2 and TRBJ2-7; D gene ambiguous. The CDR3 totals 12 residues. The germline V gene has CDR1 SNHLY and CDR2 FYNNEI. V gave up 6 bases and J gave up 0 bases, with 6 bases separating them. The CDR3 loop reads CASRPSSYEQYF. The CDR3 bases are TGTGCCAGCAGACCGAGCTCCTACGAGCAGTACTTC.

The gene calls are TRBV19 and TRBJ2-7; TRBD1 is a possible D gene (5 bases). V dropped 5 bases and J dropped 0 bases, with 14 bases sitting between them. CDR1 is LNHDA, CDR2 SQIVND, per germline (reference sequence). CDR3 size: 15 residues. The CDR3 nucleotides are TGTGCCAGTAGTCCCGACCTTGGGGCCTCCTACGAGCAGTACTTC. This translates into CASSPDLGASYEQYF.

The table lists this clone with a few counts. This rearrangement joins TRBV30 to TRBJ1-1, with D hard to call. V shed 4 bases and J shed 1 base, with 10 bases lying between them. Germline lookup yields CDR1 GTSNPN and CDR2 SVGIG (reference sequence). CDR3 length: 13 residues. The CDR3 loop reads CAWIEGSNTEAFF. DNA for the CDR3: TGTGCCTGGATAGAGGGTTCGAACACTGAAGCTTTCTTT.

The chain carries TRBV11-2 and TRBJ1-4; D is perhaps TRBD1 (6 bases). The CDR3 covers 15 residues. Looked up from germline, CDR1 is SGHAT and CDR2 is FQNNGV. Trimming took off 6 bases at V and 8 bases at J, with 19 bases between the two ends. CDR3 protein: CASSQGQRAAEKLFF. The DNA for the CDR3 is TGTGCCAGCAGTCAAGGACAGAGGGCGGCCGAAAAACTGTTTTTT.

This clone showed up just a few times. This rearrangement joins TRBV25-1 to TRBJ2-1; TRBD2 might be the D (5 bases). Trimming removed 3 bases at V and 3 bases at J, with 9 bases between. Germline loops: CDR1 MGHDK, CDR2 SYGVNS. This CDR3 spans 14 amino acids. CDR3 nucleotide sequence: TGTGCCAGCAGTGACCTCCGGGACTACAATGAGCAGTTCTTC. Translated: CASSDLRDYNEQFF.

V usage is TRBV10-1 and J usage is TRBJ1-3; D is ambiguous. Trimming stripped 6 bases from V and 0 bases from J, with 9 bases between. The V gene's germline CDR1 is WNHNN and CDR2 SYGVQD (reference sequence). CDR3 size: 14 residues. CDR3 sequence: CASSPGDSGNTIYF. CDR3 coding DNA: TGCGCCAGCAGCCCGGGTGACTCTGGAAACACCATATATTTT.

This chain uses TRBV3-1 (or the pseudogene TRBV3-2) with TRBJ1-1, with D hard to call. Per germline, CDR1 LGHDT and CDR2 YNNKEL (reference sequence). The V end was cut by 1 base, the J end by 4 bases, with 7 bases between. The CDR3 covers 13 residues. Here the CDR3 reads CASSQGLLTEAFF. In DNA, the CDR3 is TGTGCCAGCAGCCAAGGTCTTCTCACTGAAGCTTTCTTT.

The V and J genes are TRBV19 and TRBJ1-1; possibly TRBD1 for D (5 bases). The CDR3 runs to 15 residues. The germline gives CDR1 LNHDA, CDR2 SQIVND (reference sequence). The V gene lost 4 bases and the J gene lost 7 bases, with 19 bases spanning the gap. The CDR3 region is CASSRPPGEGSEAFF. The CDR3 region has the DNA TGTGCCAGTAGTAGACCGCCGGGGGAGGGGAGTGAAGCTTTCTTT. Together with reference TRBV19 and TRBJ1-1, the CDR3 gives the full variable domain: DGGITQSPKYLFRKEGQNVTLSCEQNLNHDAMYWYRQDPGQGLRLIYYSQIVNDFQKGDIAEGYSVSREKKESFPLTVTSAQKNPTAFYLCASSRPPGEGSEAFFGQGTRLTVV.

V usage is TRBV4-3 and J usage is TRBJ2-1, with D perhaps TRBD2 (5 bases). V was pared by 2 bases and J by 6 bases, with 14 bases between. Per germline, CDR1 LGHNA and CDR2 YSLEER. This CDR3 has 15 amino acids. CDR3 protein: CASSQSTRFSNEQFF. The CDR3 region has the DNA TGCGCCAGCAGCCAATCCACTAGATTTTCCAATGAGCAGTTCTTC.

The V gene is TRBV30, the J gene TRBJ2-3; D not resolved. CDR3 size: 13 residues. Germline V CDR1 and CDR2: GTSNPN, SVGIG (reference sequence). V was cut by 6 bases and J by 0 bases, with 10 bases left in between. CDR3 DNA: TGTGCCTGTAATCCTTCTAGCACAGATACGCAGTATTTT. It translates to CACNPSSTDTQYF.

The V call is TRBV28, the J call TRBJ1-3, with 10 bases aligning to TRBD1. Germline CDR1 reads MDHEN; CDR2 reads SYDVKM. The CDR3 extends over 13 amino acids. V shed 8 bases and J 2 bases; nucleotides not matched to a gene: 0. CDR3 sequence: CASGQGAGNTIYF. CDR3 DNA: TGTGCCAGCGGACAGGGGGCTGGAAACACCATATATTTT.

This sequence joins TRBV21-1 and TRBJ1-5; the D call TRBD1 from the table was never checked on the DNA. TRBV21-1 is tagged as a pseudogene. The length of the CDR3 is 16 residues. The CDR3 region has the DNA TGCGCCAGCAACCTTTATACTACAGGGTACAATCAGCCCCAGCATTTT. Translated: CASNLYTTGYNQPQHF.

The chain is built from TRBV10-3 and TRBJ1-5; the D is unclear. This CDR3 is 16 amino acids long. Germline-derived CDR1 and CDR2 are ENHRY and SYGVKD. V lost 0 bases and J 6 bases, leaving 15 bases between the germline ends. CDR3 in DNA: TGTGCCATCAGTGAGTCGGAGAAAGGAGAGAGTCAGCCCCAGCATTTT. Protein sequence: CAISESEKGESQPQHF.

The chain's CDR3 is CASSFTGNGNEQFF. The CDR3 DNA reads as TGTGCCAGCAGCTTCACAGGGAACGGCAATGAGCAGTTCTTC. J is TRBJ2-1 and V is TRBV11-3; D might be TRBD1 (6 bases). The CDR3 has 14 residues. The V end was cut by 3 bases, the J end by 6 bases, with 12 bases between. Germline CDR1 SGHNT, CDR2 YENEEA. The full variable domain, with the rest looked up from reference TRBV11-3 and TRBJ2-1, is EAGVVQSPRYKIIEKKQPVAFWCNPISGHNTLYWYLQNLGQGPELLIRYENEEAVDDSQLPKDRFSAERLKGVDSTLKIQPAELGDSAVYLCASSFTGNGNEQFFGPGTRLTVL.

The J gene is TRBJ1-1, the V gene TRBV18; D is uncertain. The CDR3 has 16 amino acids. The V end was cut by 4 bases, the J end by 4 bases, with 19 bases between. Germline V CDR1 and CDR2: KGHSH, LQKENI. Here the CDR3 DNA reads TGTGCCAGCTCACGAGAGATTCAGGATGTTGGCACTGAAGCTTTCTTT. Translating gives CASSREIQDVGTEAFF.

This sequence joins TRBV28 and TRBJ2-2; TRBD1 matches 7 bases. The CDR3 runs 15 residues. The germline V gene encodes CDR1 MDHEN and CDR2 SYDVKM. V trimming: 3 bases; J trimming: 4 bases; junction bases outside the gene matches: 5. CDR3 region: CASSFGAGGTGELFF. The DNA of the CDR3 is TGTGCCAGCAGTTTTGGGGCAGGGGGCACCGGGGAGCTGTTTTTT.

There are a few counts of this clone. J is TRBJ2-7 and V is TRBV5-1, with D possibly TRBD1 on 5 matching bases. The germline CDR1 and CDR2 sequences are SGHRS and YFSETQ. Trimming cost V 1 base and J 2 bases, with 10 bases left between them. This CDR3 region has 14 residues. The CDR3 sequence: CASSLQGATYEQYF. CDR3 sequence (DNA): TGCGCCAGCAGCTTGCAGGGTGCAACCTACGAGCAGTACTTC.

This clone was seen a single time. The V call is TRBV11-3, the J call TRBJ2-3; 10 positions agree with TRBD2. Germline CDR1 SGHNT, CDR2 YENEEA. CDR3 size: 15 residues. V lost 5 bases and J lost 4; bases outside the gene matches: 6. CDR3 amino acids: CASSASGRVPDTQYF. Here the CDR3 DNA reads TGTGCCAGCAGCGCTAGCGGGAGAGTCCCAGATACGCAGTATTTT.

The rearrangement uses TRBV9 and TRBJ2-1, with 12 bases aligning to TRBD2. CDR1 SGDLS and CDR2 YYNGEE come from the germline V gene. The V segment lost 3 bases and the J segment 7 bases; nucleotides outside the gene matches: 11. The CDR3 is made up of 17 amino acids. The CDR3 DNA reads TGTGCCAGCAGCGCCCCCCTAGCGGGAGGGCCGTGGAATGAGCAGTTCTTC. Encoded protein: CASSAPLAGGPWNEQFF.

This chain uses TRBV5-1 with TRBJ1-1; no clear D gene. Germline lookup yields CDR1 SGHRS and CDR2 YFSETQ. The CDR3 spans 14 residues. With 0 bases removed from V and 1 base from J, the gap between germline ends came to 7 bases. CDR3 DNA: TGCGCCAGCAGCTTGGCCCTAGGGAACACTGAAGCTTTCTTT. This codes for CASSLALGNTEAFF.

DNA of the CDR3: TGTGCCAGCAGCTCTCCCGGGAGAACAGATACGCAGTATTTT. This codes for CASSSPGRTDTQYF. The chain has TRBV5-4 and TRBJ2-3, with TRBD2 as a possible D gene (6 bases). Germline V gives CDR1 SGHNT, CDR2 YYREEE (reference sequence). V was shortened by 3 bases and J by 3 bases, with 11 bases between the two germline ends. The CDR3 has 14 residues.

V usage is TRBV30 and J usage is TRBJ2-7, with TRBD1 identical over 9 bases. The CDR3 covers 14 residues. Per the germline V gene, CDR1 is GTSNPN and CDR2 is SVGIG (reference sequence). The junction had 10 bases not matched to a gene; V was cut back by 4 bases and J by 6 bases. In DNA form, the CDR3 reads TGTGCCTGGAAACACAGGGGGCGCAGAGGCGAGCAGTACTTC. Translation: CAWKHRGRRGEQYF.

This chain uses TRBV30 with TRBJ1-1; tentatively, D is TRBD1 (5 bases). CDR3 size: 13 residues. Germline lookup yields CDR1 GTSNPN and CDR2 SVGIG (reference sequence). The ends were cut back, 5 bases at V and 1 base at J, with 11 bases in the middle. The CDR3 nucleotides read TGTGCCTGGGGTATTACAGGGAACACTGAAGCTTTCTTT. Translating gives CAWGITGNTEAFF.

This clone is a singleton in its sample. The V and J genes are TRBV28 and TRBJ1-5; D unclear. Trimming left V 3 bases short and J 0 bases short, with 9 bases between. The CDR3 covers 15 residues. CDR1 MDHEN and CDR2 SYDVKM come from the germline V gene. This CDR3 reads CASSFGGNSNQPQHF. DNA of the CDR3: TGTGCCAGCAGTTTTGGAGGTAATAGCAATCAGCCCCAGCATTTT.